This T cell receptor (beta chain) was sequenced during a study of shared clonotypes between healthy human individuals. Whole-study findings and limits: Read depth was anticipated to influence clonotype sharing among donors.

Unmatched junction bases numbered 3, after V lost 3 bases and J lost 6 bases. This CDR3 contains 13 residues. Germline CDR1 SGHNT, CDR2 YYREEE (reference sequence). In the naive CD8 group, cells lacked CD45RO and were positively selected for CCR7, so terminally differentiated effector memory CD45RA+ cells were left out. Method: immunoSEQ multiplex PCR; TCRdb's copy keeps in-frame clones and lacks some. The sample lists hundreds of thousands of clones, about 95% occurring once. Comments on this clone: Its antigen is still unknown.

The V and J genes are TRBV5-4 and TRBJ2-1; TRBD2 aligns across 7 bases. The sequencing sample was made of naive CD8+ T cells sorted from blood. This TCR was sampled from a woman aged 25 to 39 in good health. The CDR3 loop reads CASSWGEGNEQFF. CDR3 DNA: TGTGCCAGCAGCTGGGGGGAGGGCAATGAGCAGTTCTTC.